The present entry profiles one TCR beta chain with its context. Its antigen is unknown. An end of the junction does not agree with germline; a read error may underlie this. This entry belongs to a study of CD8 T cells in Susac syndrome (dated by TCRdb to between 2018 and 2021). In terms of the full investigation: Repertoire sequencing was used to test whether CD8+ T cell activation and differentiation in Susac syndrome was antigen driven. Results the study describes overall, beyond this receptor: The number of individuals in the TCR sequencing and HLA analysis was acknowledged as relatively small.

Peripheral blood CD8+ and CD4+ T cells from healthy donors, Susac syndrome patients and multiple sclerosis patients were profiled using high-throughput TCR beta sequencing. Treatment-naive patients with stable or active relapsing-remitting disease fulfilling revised McDonald criteria were used as multiple sclerosis controls. Bulk CD8+ and CD4+ T cells were purified by magnetic negative isolation, whereas CD8+ TEMRA cells were enriched by FACS. Blood was collected in EDTA tubes and processed within 24 hours, with PBMCs isolated through density gradient centrifugation. PBMCs destined for TCR sequencing were cryopreserved in liquid nitrogen and later thawed in a 37 °C water bath. Purity of sorted or isolated CD4+, CD8+ and CD8+ TEMRA cells was at least 90%. From the cysteine up to the phenylalanine, the CDR3 has a length of 13 residues. Solely the CDR3 DNA is kept, with 39 bases framed from the first base.

RNA was extracted with the RNeasy kit and roughly 0.5 to 1 ug was reverse transcribed using random hexamers. The immunoSEQ multiplex PCR assay, covering 54 Vbeta and 13 Jbeta segments, was used to amplify TCR beta CDR3 regions. PCR amplification bias was corrected by using a synthetic template baseline for primer optimization and computational correction. In the paper's pipeline: Reads were annotated to V, D and J genes per IMGT and analyzed with immunoSEQ Analyzer, keeping only productive sequences. Clonality was computed as one minus Shannon entropy normalized by log2 of the number of productive unique sequences. Public and private clones were assessed among the 100 most prevalent clones of each patient and control. A clone was defined as Susac-specific if it was absent from the healthy and MS cohorts, from roughly 990 published viral clones and from other ImmuneACCESS disease sequences. The public reads were quality trimmed at Q25 with fastp and then assembled into clones with MiXCR by TCRdb, keeping productive beta chains. Every CDR3 protein is listed once, alongside the most common genes and DNA of its rows. What appears here as the V and J calls and clone size reflects TCRdb's work, not the paper's. Within this sample are fewer than 350,000 distinct CDR3 sequences, with about 91% of them counted one time only. The ten largest clonotypes hold approximately 0.065% of the sample.

This receptor was identified in a human donor with multiple sclerosis. The receptor chain draws on TRBV23-1 and TRBJ1-4; the D gene lacks a confident call. TRBV23-1 is flagged as an ORF with uncertain function. Sequencing used CD4+ T cells from PBMCs. Here is the DNA: TGCGCCAGCAGTCGGACTCCCCGGAACTATATGGCTTTT. Its translation is CASSRTPRNYMAF.